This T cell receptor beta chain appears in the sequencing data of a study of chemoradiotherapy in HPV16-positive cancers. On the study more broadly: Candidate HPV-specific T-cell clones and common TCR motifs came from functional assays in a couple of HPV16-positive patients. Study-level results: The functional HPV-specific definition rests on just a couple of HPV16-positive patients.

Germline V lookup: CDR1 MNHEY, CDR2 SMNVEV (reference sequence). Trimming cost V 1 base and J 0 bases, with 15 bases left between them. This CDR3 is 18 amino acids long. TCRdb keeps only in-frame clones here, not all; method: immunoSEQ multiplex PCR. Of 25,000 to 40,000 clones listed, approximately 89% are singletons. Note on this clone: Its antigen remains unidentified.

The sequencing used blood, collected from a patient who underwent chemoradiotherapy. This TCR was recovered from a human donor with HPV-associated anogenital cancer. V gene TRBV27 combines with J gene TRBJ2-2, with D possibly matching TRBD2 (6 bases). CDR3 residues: CASSLWGLEGTNTGELFF. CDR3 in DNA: TGTGCCAGCAGTTTATGGGGTTTGGAGGGAACGAACACCGGGGAGCTGTTTTTT.